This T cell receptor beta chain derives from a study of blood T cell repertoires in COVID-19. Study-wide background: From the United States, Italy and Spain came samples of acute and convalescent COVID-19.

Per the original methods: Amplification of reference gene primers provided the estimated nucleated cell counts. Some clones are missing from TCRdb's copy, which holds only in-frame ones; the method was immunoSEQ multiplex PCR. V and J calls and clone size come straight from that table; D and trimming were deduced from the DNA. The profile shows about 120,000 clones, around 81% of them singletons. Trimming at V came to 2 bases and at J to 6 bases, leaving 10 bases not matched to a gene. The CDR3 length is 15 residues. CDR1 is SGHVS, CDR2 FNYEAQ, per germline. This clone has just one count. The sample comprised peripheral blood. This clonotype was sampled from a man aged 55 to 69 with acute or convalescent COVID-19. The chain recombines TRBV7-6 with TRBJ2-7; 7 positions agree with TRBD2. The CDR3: CASSLPPSGPAEQYF. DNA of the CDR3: TGTGCCAGCAGCTTACCCCCTAGCGGACCGGCCGAGCAGTACTTC.